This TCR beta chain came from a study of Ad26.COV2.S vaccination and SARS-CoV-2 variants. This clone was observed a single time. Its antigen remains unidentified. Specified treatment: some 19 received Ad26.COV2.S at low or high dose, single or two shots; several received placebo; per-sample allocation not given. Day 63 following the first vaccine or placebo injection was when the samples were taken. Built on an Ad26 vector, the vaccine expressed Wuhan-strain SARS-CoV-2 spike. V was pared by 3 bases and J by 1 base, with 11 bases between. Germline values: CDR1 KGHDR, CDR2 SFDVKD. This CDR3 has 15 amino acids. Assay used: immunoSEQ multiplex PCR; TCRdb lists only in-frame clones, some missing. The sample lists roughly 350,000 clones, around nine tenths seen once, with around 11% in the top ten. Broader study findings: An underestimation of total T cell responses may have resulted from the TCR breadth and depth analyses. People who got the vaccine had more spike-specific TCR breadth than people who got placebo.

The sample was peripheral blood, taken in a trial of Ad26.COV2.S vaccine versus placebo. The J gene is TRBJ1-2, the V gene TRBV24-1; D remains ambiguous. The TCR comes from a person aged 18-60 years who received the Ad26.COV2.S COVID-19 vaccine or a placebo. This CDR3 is CATSDSGTDNYGYTF. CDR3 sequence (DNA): TGTGCCACCAGTGATAGTGGAACTGATAACTATGGCTACACCTTC.